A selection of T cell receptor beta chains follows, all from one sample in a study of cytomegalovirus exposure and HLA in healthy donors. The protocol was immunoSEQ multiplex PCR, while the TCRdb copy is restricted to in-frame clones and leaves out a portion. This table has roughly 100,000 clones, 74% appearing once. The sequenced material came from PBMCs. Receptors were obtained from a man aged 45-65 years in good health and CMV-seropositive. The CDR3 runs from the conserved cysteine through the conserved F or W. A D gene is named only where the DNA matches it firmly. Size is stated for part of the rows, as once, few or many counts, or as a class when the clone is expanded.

cdr3_nt: TGCGCCAGCAGCAGGGACACCCGAATGGACGAGCAGTACTTC; cdr3_aa: CASSRDTRMDEQYF; clone_size: few; v_call: TRBV5-1; j_call: TRBJ2-7; d_call: -
cdr3_nt: TGTGCCAGCCGAGAACAGGGGGTTGACGAGCAGTACTTC; cdr3_aa: CASREQGVDEQYF; clone_size: -; v_call: TRBV6-1; j_call: TRBJ2-7; d_call: TRBD1
cdr3_nt: TGCAGTGCTACCCTAGCGGGAGGGCAGTTCTTC; cdr3_aa: CSATLAGGQFF; clone_size: few; v_call: TRBV20-1; j_call: TRBJ2-1; d_call: TRBD2
cdr3_nt: TGTGCCAGCAGTTACGGAGGGGAGCAGTACTTC; cdr3_aa: CASSYGGEQYF; clone_size: once; v_call: TRBV6-5; j_call: TRBJ2-7; d_call: -
cdr3_nt: TGCGCCAGCAGCAGGCAGGGCTATGGCTACACCTTC; cdr3_aa: CASSRQGYGYTF; clone_size: -; v_call: TRBV4-1; j_call: TRBJ1-2; d_call: -
cdr3_nt: TGTGCCAGCTCACCGGGAGGGGCCGGAAACACCATATATTTT; cdr3_aa: CASSPGGAGNTIYF; clone_size: -; v_call: TRBV18; j_call: TRBJ1-3; d_call: -
cdr3_nt: TGTGCCAGCAGTTACCTCCGGGACAAGGATACGCAGTATTTT; cdr3_aa: CASSYLRDKDTQYF; clone_size: -; v_call: TRBV6-6; j_call: TRBJ2-3; d_call: -
cdr3_nt: TGTGCCAGCAGCAAGGGGTCGTTGGGAAACACCATATATTTT; cdr3_aa: CASSKGSLGNTIYF; clone_size: -; v_call: TRBV9; j_call: TRBJ1-3; d_call: -
cdr3_nt: TGTGCCAGCAGCTTAGGGAGCTCCTCGACCTACGAGCAGTACTTC; cdr3_aa: CASSLGSSSTYEQYF; clone_size: -; v_call: TRBV11-2; j_call: TRBJ2-7; d_call: -
cdr3_nt: TGTGCCAGCAGTACCGGACAGGGGACCCACGAGCAGTACTTC; cdr3_aa: CASSTGQGTHEQYF; clone_size: -; v_call: TRBV27; j_call: TRBJ2-7; d_call: TRBD1
cdr3_nt: TGCGCCAGCAGCACAGGGGACTCTAGTGAGACCCAGTACTTC; cdr3_aa: CASSTGDSSETQYF; clone_size: -; v_call: TRBV5-1; j_call: TRBJ2-5; d_call: -
cdr3_nt: TGTGCCAGCAGCGAAAAGGGGCCTAACTATGGCTACACCTTC; cdr3_aa: CASSEKGPNYGYTF; clone_size: -; v_call: TRBV7-2; j_call: TRBJ1-2; d_call: -
cdr3_nt: TGCGCCAGCAGCCGGACTAGCCCCCCGCTGGATACGCAGTATTTT; cdr3_aa: CASSRTSPPLDTQYF; clone_size: -; v_call: TRBV5-1; j_call: TRBJ2-3; d_call: TRBD2
cdr3_nt: TGTGCCACCAGCAGTAATGACAGGGAAGAAAATTCACCCCTCCACTTT; cdr3_aa: CATSSNDREENSPLHF; clone_size: -; v_call: TRBV15; j_call: TRBJ1-6; d_call: TRBD1
cdr3_nt: TGTGCCAGCAGCTTGGGGGACAGGGAAAACTACAATGAGCAGTTCTTC; cdr3_aa: CASSLGDRENYNEQFF; clone_size: -; v_call: TRBV5-6; j_call: TRBJ2-1; d_call: TRBD1
cdr3_nt: TGTGCCAGCAGTGGGGGGGATTTGGACACCGGGGAGCTGTTTTTT; cdr3_aa: CASSGGDLDTGELFF; clone_size: -; v_call: TRBV6-1; j_call: TRBJ2-2; d_call: -
cdr3_nt: TGTGCCAGCAGTTTCCGGGATCCCGGGGAGCTGTTTTTT; cdr3_aa: CASSFRDPGELFF; clone_size: -; v_call: TRBV28; j_call: TRBJ2-2; d_call: -
cdr3_nt: TGTGCCAGCGCCCCCCGGGAGGTGAACACTGAAGCTTTCTTT; cdr3_aa: CASAPREVNTEAFF; clone_size: -; v_call: TRBV25-1; j_call: TRBJ1-1; d_call: -